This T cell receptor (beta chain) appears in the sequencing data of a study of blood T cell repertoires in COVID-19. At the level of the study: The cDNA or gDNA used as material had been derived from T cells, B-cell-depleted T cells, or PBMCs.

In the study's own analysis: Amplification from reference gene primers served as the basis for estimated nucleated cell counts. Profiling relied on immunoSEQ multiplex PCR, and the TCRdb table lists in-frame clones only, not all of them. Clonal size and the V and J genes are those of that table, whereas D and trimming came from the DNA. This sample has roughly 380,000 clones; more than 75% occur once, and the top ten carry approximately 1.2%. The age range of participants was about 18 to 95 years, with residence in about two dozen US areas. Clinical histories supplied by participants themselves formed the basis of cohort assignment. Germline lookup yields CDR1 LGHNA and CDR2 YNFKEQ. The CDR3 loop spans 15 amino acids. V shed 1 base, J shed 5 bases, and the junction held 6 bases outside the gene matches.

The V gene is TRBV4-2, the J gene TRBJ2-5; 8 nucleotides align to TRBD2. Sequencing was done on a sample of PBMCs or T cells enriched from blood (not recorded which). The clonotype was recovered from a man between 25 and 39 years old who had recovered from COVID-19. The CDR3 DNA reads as TGTGCCAGCAGCCAAGTGACGGGGGGGAGTGAGACCCAGTACTTC. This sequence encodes CASSQVTGGSETQYF.